Sequencing of this TCR beta chain was carried out in a study of CD8 T cells in ankylosing spondylitis. Study conclusions and caveats: Clones linked to disease were reported to show significant enrichment in matched ankylosing spondylitis synovial fluid. Characteristic, it appeared, of ankylosing spondylitis blood was a TCR beta motif of 7 or 8 highly homologous variants.

Preparation of TCR beta libraries was done by quantitative 5'-RACE with molecular barcodes. TCRdb reanalysed the 5' RACE reads using MiXCR and keeps one entry per CDR3 protein. This repertoire shows around 540,000 distinct CDR3 sequences, approximately 12% found once; its top ten account for 6.8%. Regarding this clonotype: No antigen is known for it.

The source is a male donor with ankylosing spondylitis. Sample: blood, either unsorted or a sorted T cell fraction (not recorded which).

The CDR3 nucleotides are TGTGCCAGCAGCCGATCCGGGGGTAACACCGGGGAGCTGTTTTTT. Translated, it gives CASSRSGGNTGELFF. V gene TRBV7-9 combines with J gene TRBJ2-2; D may be TRBD2 (6 bases). Germline CDR1 is SEHNR and CDR2 is FQNEAQ (reference sequence). Trimming cost V 5 bases and J 2 bases, with 12 bases left between them. The CDR3 consists of 15 residues. Full variable domain (rest looked up from reference TRBV7-9 and TRBJ2-2): DTGVSQNPRHKITKRGQNVTFRCDPISEHNRLYWYRQTLGQGPEFLTYFQNEAQLEKSRLLSDRFSAERPKGSFSTLEIQRTEQGDSAMYLCASSRSGGNTGELFFGEGSRLTVL.